The sequence of this TCR beta chain was determined in a study of shared clonotypes between healthy human individuals. Study summary: CD4 naive and memory got three plates each, CD8 naive two, CD8 memory one. Overall study findings and caveats: Naive subsets, compared against memory subsets, generally had larger estimated richness values. The generation probabilities recorded for non-shared clonotypes fell below those of clonotypes shared by all four donors. Sequencing depth was expected to affect clonotype sharing among donors.

The CDR3 is 12 residues long. CDR1 SGHKS and CDR2 YYEKEE come from the germline V gene (reference sequence). V shed 9 bases and J shed 6 bases, with 12 bases lying between them. On this clone: Its specificity is not known.

The data were produced by immunoSEQ multiplex PCR, yet TCRdb's version contains in-frame clones alone and is incomplete. The sample yields some 1,100,000 clones, more than 75% seen once. The sample consisted of memory CD4+ T cells from PBMCs. The subset: CD45RA-negative fraction. The TCR was taken from a man in his late teens or twenties in good health. Some clones in this sample may be carry-over from other donors' samples. This rearrangement joins TRBV5-5 to TRBJ2-2, with D perhaps matching TRBD1 or TRBD2 (5 bases each). Here the CDR3 DNA reads TGTGCCACTAAAGAGGGGCCCGGGGAGCTGTTTTTT. Amino acids: CATKEGPGELFF.